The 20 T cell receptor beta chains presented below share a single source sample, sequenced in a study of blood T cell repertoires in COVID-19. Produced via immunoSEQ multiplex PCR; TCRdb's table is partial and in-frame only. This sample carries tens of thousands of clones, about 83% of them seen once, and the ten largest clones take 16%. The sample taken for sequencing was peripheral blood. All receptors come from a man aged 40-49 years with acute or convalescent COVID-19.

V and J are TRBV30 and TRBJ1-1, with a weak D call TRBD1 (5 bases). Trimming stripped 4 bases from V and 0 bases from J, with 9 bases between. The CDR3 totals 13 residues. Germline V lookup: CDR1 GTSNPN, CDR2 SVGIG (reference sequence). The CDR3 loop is CAWNQGMNTEAFF. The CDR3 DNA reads TGTGCCTGGAACCAGGGCATGAACACTGAAGCTTTCTTT.

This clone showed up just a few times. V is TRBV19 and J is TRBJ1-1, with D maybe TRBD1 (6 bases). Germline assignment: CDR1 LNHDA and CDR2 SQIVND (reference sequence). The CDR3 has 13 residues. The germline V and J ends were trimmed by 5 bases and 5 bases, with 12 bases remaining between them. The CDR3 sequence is CASSFGGATEAFF. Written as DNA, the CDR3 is TGTGCCAGTAGTTTTGGGGGGGCGACTGAAGCTTTCTTT.

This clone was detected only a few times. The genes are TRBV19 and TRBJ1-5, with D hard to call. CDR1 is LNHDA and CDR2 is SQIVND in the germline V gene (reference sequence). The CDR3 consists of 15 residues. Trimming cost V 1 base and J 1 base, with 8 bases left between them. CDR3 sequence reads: CASSIVGSSNQPQHF. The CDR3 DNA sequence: TGTGCCAGTAGTATAGTGGGCAGCAGCAATCAGCCCCAGCATTTT.

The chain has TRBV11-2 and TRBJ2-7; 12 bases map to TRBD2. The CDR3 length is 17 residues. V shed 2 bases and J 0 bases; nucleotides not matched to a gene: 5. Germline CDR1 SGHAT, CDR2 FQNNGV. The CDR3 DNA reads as TGTGCCAGCAGCTTAAGGCTAGCGGGAGGGTACTCCTACGAGCAGTACTTC. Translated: CASSLRLAGGYSYEQYF.

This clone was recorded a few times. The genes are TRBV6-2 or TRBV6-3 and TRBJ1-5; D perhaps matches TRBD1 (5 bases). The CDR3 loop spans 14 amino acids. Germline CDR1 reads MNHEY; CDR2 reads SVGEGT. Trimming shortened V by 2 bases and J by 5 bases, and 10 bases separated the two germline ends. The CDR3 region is CASSYGRADQPQHF. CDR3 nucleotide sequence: TGTGCCAGCAGTTACGGCAGGGCAGATCAGCCCCAGCATTTT.

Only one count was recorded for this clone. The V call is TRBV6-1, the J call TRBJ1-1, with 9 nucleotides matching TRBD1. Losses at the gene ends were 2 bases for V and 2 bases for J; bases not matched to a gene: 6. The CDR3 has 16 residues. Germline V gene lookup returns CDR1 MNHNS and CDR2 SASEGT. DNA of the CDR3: TGTGCCAGCAGTGAAAGACAGGGGGTCAGAAACACTGAAGCTTTCTTT. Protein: CASSERQGVRNTEAFF.

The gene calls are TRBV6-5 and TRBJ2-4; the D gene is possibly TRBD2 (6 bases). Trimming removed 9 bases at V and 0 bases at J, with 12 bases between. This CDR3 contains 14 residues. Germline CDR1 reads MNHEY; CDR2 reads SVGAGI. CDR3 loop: CARVEGEAKNIQYF. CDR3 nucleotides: TGTGCCAGGGTGGAGGGAGAAGCCAAAAACATTCAGTACTTC.

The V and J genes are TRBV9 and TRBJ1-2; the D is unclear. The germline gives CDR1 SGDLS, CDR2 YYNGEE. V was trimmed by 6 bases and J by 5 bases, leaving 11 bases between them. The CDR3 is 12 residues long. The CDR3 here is CASTWTEYGYTF. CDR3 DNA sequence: TGTGCCAGCACCTGGACTGAGTATGGCTACACCTTC.

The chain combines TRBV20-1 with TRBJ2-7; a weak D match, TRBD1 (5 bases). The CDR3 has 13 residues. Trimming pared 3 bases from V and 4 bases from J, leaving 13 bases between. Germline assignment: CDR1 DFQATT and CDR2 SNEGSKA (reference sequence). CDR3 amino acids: CSASLDRSYEQYF. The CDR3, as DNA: TGCAGTGCTAGTCTCGACAGATCATACGAGCAGTACTTC.

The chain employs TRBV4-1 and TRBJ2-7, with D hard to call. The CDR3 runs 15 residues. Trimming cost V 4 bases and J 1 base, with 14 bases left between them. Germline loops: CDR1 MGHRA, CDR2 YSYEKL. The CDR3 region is CASSLKVGESYEQYF. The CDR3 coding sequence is TGCGCCAGCAGCCTAAAAGTGGGCGAATCCTACGAGCAGTACTTC.

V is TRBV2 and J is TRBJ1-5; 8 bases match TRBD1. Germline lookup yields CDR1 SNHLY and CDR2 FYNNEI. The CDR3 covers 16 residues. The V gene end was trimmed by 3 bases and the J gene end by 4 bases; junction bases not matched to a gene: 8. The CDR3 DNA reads TGTGCCAGCAGTGACCCCGGACAGGGATGGAATCAGCCCCAGCATTTT. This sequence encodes CASSDPGQGWNQPQHF.

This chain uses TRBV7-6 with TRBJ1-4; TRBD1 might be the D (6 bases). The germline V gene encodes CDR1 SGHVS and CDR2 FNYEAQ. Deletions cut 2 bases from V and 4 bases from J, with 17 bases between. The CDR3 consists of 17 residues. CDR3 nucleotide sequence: TGTGCCAGCAGCTTACGAGGGCCGGGACAAATTAATGAAAAACTGTTTTTT. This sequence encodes CASSLRGPGQINEKLFF.

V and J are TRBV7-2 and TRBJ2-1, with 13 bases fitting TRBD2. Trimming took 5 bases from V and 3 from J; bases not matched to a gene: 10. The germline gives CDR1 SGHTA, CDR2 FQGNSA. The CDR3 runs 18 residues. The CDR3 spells CASSSLSRLAGGYNEQFF. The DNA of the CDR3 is TGTGCCAGCAGCAGTCTCAGTCGACTAGCGGGGGGCTACAATGAGCAGTTCTTC.

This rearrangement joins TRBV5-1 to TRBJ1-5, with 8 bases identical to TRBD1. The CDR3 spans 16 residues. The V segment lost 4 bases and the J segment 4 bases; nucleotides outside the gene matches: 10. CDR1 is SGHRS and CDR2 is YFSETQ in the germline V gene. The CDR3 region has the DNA TGCGCCAGCAGCCCTACCGGACAGGGCCGTAATCAGCCCCAGCATTTT. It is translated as CASSPTGQGRNQPQHF.

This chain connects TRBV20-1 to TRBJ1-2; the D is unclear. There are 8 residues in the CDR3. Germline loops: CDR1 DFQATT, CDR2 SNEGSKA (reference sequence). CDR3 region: CTLRGYTF. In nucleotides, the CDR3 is TGCACCCTTCGGGGCTACACCTTC.

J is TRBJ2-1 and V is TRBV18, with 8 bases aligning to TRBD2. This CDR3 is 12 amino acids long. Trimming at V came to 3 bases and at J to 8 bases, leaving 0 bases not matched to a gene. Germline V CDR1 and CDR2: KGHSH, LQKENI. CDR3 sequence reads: CASSPTSDEQFF. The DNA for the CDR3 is TGTGCCAGCTCACCGACTAGCGATGAGCAGTTCTTC. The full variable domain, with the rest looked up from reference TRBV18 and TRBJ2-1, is NAGVMQNPRHLVRRRGQEARLRCSPMKGHSHVYWYRQLPEEGLKFMVYLQKENIIDESGMPKERFSAEFPKEGPSILRIQQVVRGDSAAYFCASSPTSDEQFFGPGTRLTVL.

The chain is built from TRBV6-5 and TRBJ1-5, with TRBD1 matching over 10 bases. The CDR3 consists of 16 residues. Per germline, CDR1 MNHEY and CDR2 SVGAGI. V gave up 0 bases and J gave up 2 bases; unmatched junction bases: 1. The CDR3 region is CASSYSGTGGNQPQHF. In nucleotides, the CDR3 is TGTGCCAGCAGTTACTCGGGGACAGGGGGCAATCAGCCCCAGCATTTT.

The CDR3 is CASSRGLASSGDTQYF. For the CDR3, the DNA is TGTGCCAGCTCAAGGGGACTAGCGTCTAGCGGAGATACGCAGTATTTT. The chain joins TRBV18 to TRBJ2-3; 10 bases fit TRBD2. The CDR3 sequence is 16 residues long. Germline-derived CDR1 and CDR2 are KGHSH and LQKENI. Germline trimming cut 5 bases from V and 5 bases from J; bases unmatched to any gene: 10.

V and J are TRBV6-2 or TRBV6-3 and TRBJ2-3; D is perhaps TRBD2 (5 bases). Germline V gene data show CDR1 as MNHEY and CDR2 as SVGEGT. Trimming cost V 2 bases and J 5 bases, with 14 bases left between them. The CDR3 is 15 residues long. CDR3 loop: CASSYEGRRKDTQYF. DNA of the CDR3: TGTGCCAGCAGTTACGAGGGCCGTAGAAAAGATACGCAGTATTTT.

The CDR3 nucleotides read TGTGCCAGCAGCGCCGGAGAGACTGAAGCTTTCTTT. It translates to CASSAGETEAFF. This rearrangement joins TRBV9 to TRBJ1-1, with unresolved D. Trimming left V 3 bases short and J 5 bases short, with 8 bases between. The germline V gene encodes CDR1 SGDLS and CDR2 YYNGEE. The CDR3 is 12 amino acids.